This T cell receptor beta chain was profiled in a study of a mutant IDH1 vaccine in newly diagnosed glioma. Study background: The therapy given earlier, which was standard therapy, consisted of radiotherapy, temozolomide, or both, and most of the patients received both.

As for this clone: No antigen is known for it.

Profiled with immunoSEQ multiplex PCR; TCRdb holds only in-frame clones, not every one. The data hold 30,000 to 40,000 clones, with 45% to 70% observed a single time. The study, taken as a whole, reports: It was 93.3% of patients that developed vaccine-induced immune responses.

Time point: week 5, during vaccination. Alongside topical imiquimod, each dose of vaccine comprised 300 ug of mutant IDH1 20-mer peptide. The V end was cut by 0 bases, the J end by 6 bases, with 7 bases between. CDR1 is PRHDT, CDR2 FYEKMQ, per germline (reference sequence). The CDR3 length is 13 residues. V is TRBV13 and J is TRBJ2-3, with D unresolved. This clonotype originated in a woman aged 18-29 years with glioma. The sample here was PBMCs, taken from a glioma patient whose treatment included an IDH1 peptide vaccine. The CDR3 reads CASSLGLSDTQYF. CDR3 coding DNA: TGTGCCAGCAGCTTAGGCCTAAGCGATACGCAGTATTTT.